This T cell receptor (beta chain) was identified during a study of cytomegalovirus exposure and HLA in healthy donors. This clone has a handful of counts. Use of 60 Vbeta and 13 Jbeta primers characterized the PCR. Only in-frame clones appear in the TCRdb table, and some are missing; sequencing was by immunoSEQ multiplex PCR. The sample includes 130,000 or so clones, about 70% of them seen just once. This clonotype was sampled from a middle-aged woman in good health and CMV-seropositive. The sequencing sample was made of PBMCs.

The CDR3 sequence is CASSPLRGEPYGYTF. In DNA form, the CDR3 reads TGTGCCAGCTCACCTCTCAGGGGGGAACCCTATGGCTACACCTTC. The gene calls are TRBV18 and TRBJ1-2; 7 nucleotides line up with TRBD1. CDR1 and CDR2 (germline): KGHSH, LQKENI. With 3 bases clipped from V and 4 bases from J, the junction kept 8 bases outside the gene matches. There are 15 residues in the CDR3.